This entry is about one T cell receptor beta chain. The antigen is unknown. The CDR3 sequence is 15 residues long. The germline V gene encodes CDR1 LNHDA and CDR2 SQIVND (reference sequence). J lost 0 bases, V lost 8 bases, and 5 bases had no gene match. The PCR used 60 Vbeta and 13 Jbeta primers. This table comes from immunoSEQ multiplex PCR, and its TCRdb copy is limited to in-frame clones, with some not included. The sample yields approximately 130,000 clones, 65% to 80% seen once. These data originate in a study of cytomegalovirus exposure and HLA in healthy donors. Study results and caveats: Most CMV-associated TCR beta chains were later found to appear HLA-restricted. Researchers reported in a later analysis that a missense DCLRE1C variant was tied to TCR beta V- and J-gene trimming.

This sequence originates from a woman aged 40-49 years in good health and CMV-seronegative. This chain connects TRBV19 to TRBJ1-5; TRBD1 agrees at 9 bases. The material sequenced was PBMCs. CDR3 amino acids: CASGDRAISNQPQHF. The CDR3 nucleotides are TGTGCCAGTGGGGACAGGGCCATTAGCAATCAGCCCCAGCATTTT.